The 32 T cell receptor beta chains presented below share a single source sample, sequenced in a study of regulatory T cells in long-lasting Graves disease. Time point of the sample: persistent/refractory GD, antithyroid drugs over 5 years with positive TRAb. Following extraction of RNA from PBMCs, that RNA was used to make the TCR library. The TCR beta library used iRepertoire HTBI primers with Arm-PCR amplification of CDR3. TCRdb ran MiXCR on the multiplex PCR reads and lists one entry per CDR3 protein. The table shows more than 300,000 distinct CDR3 sequences, with around a fifth occurring only once. This sample comprised peripheral blood mononuclear cells (PBMCs), obtained when the disease was refractory, from a patient treated with antithyroid drugs. Source of these receptors: a female donor with Graves disease.

This chain links TRBV18 with TRBJ1-2, with 7 bases that match TRBD1. The germline CDR1 and CDR2 sequences are KGHSH and LQKENI. Germline trimming cut 3 bases from V and 3 bases from J; bases unmatched to any gene: 10. The CDR3 spans 16 residues. CDR3 coding DNA: TGTGCCAGCTCACCGCCCCCTTTCAGGGGGGACTATGGCTACACCTTC. It encodes CASSPPPFRGDYGYTF.

This clonotype was recorded many times. The DNA of the CDR3 is TGTGCCAGCAGCCAAGGGGGACTTTCGGCGGAGACCCAGTACTTC. Amino acid sequence: CASSQGGLSAETQYF. The gene calls are TRBV3-1 and TRBJ2-5, with D perhaps TRBD2 (6 bases). The germline gives CDR1 LGHDT, CDR2 YNNKEL (reference sequence). Trimming removed 1 base from V and 5 bases from J, with 14 bases in between. CDR3 length equals 15 residues.

The chain combines TRBV11-2 with TRBJ1-1, with D maybe TRBD1 (6 bases). V gave up 6 bases and J gave up 6 bases, with 20 bases separating them. This CDR3 has 15 residues. CDR1 is SGHAT, CDR2 FQNNGV, per germline. This CDR3 is CASRETGGLAPEAFF. The CDR3 nucleotides read TGTGCCAGCAGAGAGACGGGGGGCCTGGCCCCTGAAGCTTTCTTT.

The chain carries TRBV9 and TRBJ1-4, with D possibly TRBD1 on 5 matching bases. The CDR3 extends over 17 amino acids. Trimming removed 0 bases from V and 0 bases from J, with 12 bases in between. Germline CDR1 reads SGDLS; CDR2 reads YYNGEE. CDR3 amino acids: CASSVGAGTSTNEKLFF. The CDR3 bases are TGTGCCAGCAGCGTAGGGGCAGGGACTTCAACTAATGAAAAACTGTTTTTT.

J is TRBJ2-4 and V is TRBV15, with 7 positions matching TRBD1. V lost 1 base to trimming and J lost 1 base; unmatched junction nucleotides: 7. Germline values: CDR1 LNHNV, CDR2 YYDKDF (reference sequence). This CDR3 is 17 amino acids long. The CDR3 is CATSRVRGLSAKNIQYF. In nucleotides, the CDR3 is TGTGCCACCAGCAGAGTGAGGGGGCTGAGCGCCAAAAACATTCAGTACTTC.

This clonotype was counted a single time. The chain recombines TRBV20-1 with TRBJ2-7; 11 bases are shared with TRBD2. Germline V gene lookup returns CDR1 DFQATT and CDR2 SNEGSKA (reference sequence). The ends lost 2 bases at V and 2 bases at J; junction bases unmatched: 2. The CDR3 totals 14 residues. In DNA, the CDR3 is TGCAGTGCTAGACTAGCGGGGGGAACCTACGAGCAGTACTTC. This codes for CSARLAGGTYEQYF.

The table lists this clonotype with many counts. The chain carries TRBV28 and TRBJ1-5; no reliable D call. The CDR3 totals 14 residues. V lost 8 bases and J lost 8, with 19 bases in between. Germline V gene sequence: CDR1 MDHEN, CDR2 SYDVKM. The CDR3 reads CASGVAPSQEPQHF. The CDR3 DNA reads TGTGCCAGCGGCGTGGCACCCTCTCAGGAGCCCCAGCATTTT.

The sample holds a few counts of this clonotype. The rearrangement joins TRBV4-1 to TRBJ1-2; no clear D. Per the germline V gene, CDR1 is MGHRA and CDR2 is YSYEKL. Deletions cut 7 bases from V and 0 bases from J, with 21 bases between. The CDR3 has 17 amino acids. Here the CDR3 DNA reads TGCGCCAGCACCCATCCAACCCGAGTCCGAGCTAACTATGGCTACACCTTC. Its translation is CASTHPTRVRANYGYTF.

This clonotype occurred many times. The V call is TRBV9, the J call TRBJ1-6, with D tentatively TRBD1 (6 bases). The CDR3 runs to 15 residues. Trimming left V 4 bases short and J 7 bases short, with 15 bases between. Germline CDR1 reads SGDLS; CDR2 reads YYNGEE. CDR3 in amino acids: CASSLQGSRNSPLHF. The CDR3 DNA sequence: TGTGCCAGCAGCCTACAGGGATCGAGGAATTCACCCCTCCACTTT.

In this sample, this clonotype turned up many times. V is TRBV7-2 and J is TRBJ1-5, with TRBD1 as a possible D gene (6 bases). The length of the CDR3 is 16 residues. V was trimmed by 5 bases and J by 7 bases, leaving 21 bases between them. Germline V gene lookup returns CDR1 SGHTA and CDR2 FQGNSA. This CDR3 reads CASSPNPPGGGQPQHF. CDR3 bases: TGTGCCAGCAGCCCGAACCCCCCGGGGGGCGGGCAGCCCCAGCATTTT.

This clonotype turned up a few times. The V and J genes are TRBV4-1 and TRBJ1-5; TRBD1 matches 10 bases. J gave up 0 bases and V 2 bases, and 19 bases lay outside the gene matches. Germline V gene data show CDR1 as MGHRA and CDR2 as YSYEKL. The CDR3 spans 22 residues. The DNA for the CDR3 is TGCGCCAGCAGCCAAACAGGTAGACTCGCGACAGGGGGCCTTTATAGCAATCAGCCCCAGCATTTT. It yields the protein CASSQTGRLATGGLYSNQPQHF.

This clonotype was counted many times. The chain couples TRBV6-2 or TRBV6-3 to TRBJ2-7; either TRBD1 or TRBD2 may supply D (5 bases each). CDR3 length: 15 residues. The V gene lost 4 bases and the J gene lost 4 bases, with 17 bases spanning the gap. The germline V gene encodes CDR1 MNHEY and CDR2 SVGEGT. CDR3 region: CASSSSRDLGYEQYF. Here the CDR3 DNA reads TGTGCCAGCAGTTCCAGCCGGGACCTAGGGTACGAGCAGTACTTC.

This chain joins TRBV12-3 or TRBV12-4 and TRBJ1-5; 8 bases are shared with TRBD1. The CDR3 loop spans 16 amino acids. V lost 5 bases, J lost 3 bases, and 9 bases stayed unmatched. In DNA form, the CDR3 reads TGTGCCAGCAGTCCCCGGGACAGGAGAACCAATCAGCCCCAGCATTTT. Residues: CASSPRDRRTNQPQHF.

This clonotype was detected ten times or more. The chain employs TRBV5-1 and TRBJ1-1; 10 nucleotides line up with TRBD1. Trimming took 0 bases from V and 3 from J; bases not matched to a gene: 5. The CDR3 has 16 amino acids. Germline-derived CDR1 and CDR2 are SGHRS and YFSETQ. The CDR3 DNA sequence: TGCGCCAGCAGCTTGGGACATGGACAGGGGGACACTGAAGCTTTCTTT. It is translated as CASSLGHGQGDTEAFF.

As to this clonotype: A clone one base away is much larger, so this may be a read error. This rearrangement joins TRBV6-1 to TRBJ2-5, with 7 nucleotides matching TRBD2. In germline, CDR1 is MNHNS, CDR2 SASEGT. The trim removed 11 bases at V and 10 bases at J, leaving 16 bases unmatched. This CDR3 has 13 amino acids. CDR3 region: CAGTPPWGGIQYF. CDR3 sequence (DNA): TGTGCCGGCACTCCACCCTGGGGGGGGATCCAGTACTTC.

The rearrangement uses TRBV11-2 and TRBJ2-2, with 11 bases that match TRBD1. The CDR3 has 21 amino acids. Germline lookup yields CDR1 SGHAT and CDR2 FQNNGV. V gave up 1 base and J gave up 0 bases; unmatched junction bases: 13. The CDR3 region is CASSLGDRGALPLANTGELFF. CDR3 DNA sequence: TGTGCCAGCAGCTTAGGGGACAGGGGGGCTTTACCCCTCGCGAACACCGGGGAGCTGTTTTTT. The full variable domain, in which reference TRBV11-2 and TRBJ2-2 provide the parts outside the CDR3, is EAGVAQSPRYKIIEKRQSVAFWCNPISGHATLYWYQQILGQGPKLLIQFQNNGVVDDSQLPKDRFSAERLKGVDSTLKIQPAKLEDSAVYLCASSLGDRGALPLANTGELFFGEGSRLTVL.

This clonotype appeared a few times. The chain has TRBV3-1 and TRBJ1-1; 7 bases are a match to TRBD1. Trimming took 3 bases from V and 0 from J; bases not matched to a gene: 7. From germline, CDR1 is LGHDT and CDR2 YNNKEL (reference sequence). There are 16 residues in the CDR3. CDR3 coding DNA: TGTGCCAGCAGCCAGAAACCGGGACAGCTGAACACTGAAGCTTTCTTT. Its translation is CASSQKPGQLNTEAFF.

This clonotype was picked up a small number of times. This rearrangement joins TRBV19 to TRBJ1-6; D call uncertain. The CDR3 runs to 16 residues. V dropped 3 bases and J dropped 0 bases, with 9 bases sitting between them. The V gene's germline CDR1 is LNHDA and CDR2 SQIVND (reference sequence). The DNA for the CDR3 is TGTGCCAGTAGTATCGGCTGGAGCTCCTATAATTCACCCCTCCACTTT. Translation: CASSIGWSSYNSPLHF.

J is TRBJ1-1 and V is TRBV6-4; D gene unclear. The CDR3 totals 11 residues. V was trimmed by 6 bases and J by 11 bases, leaving 13 bases between them. Germline-derived CDR1 and CDR2 are MRHNA and SNTAGT. The CDR3 DNA follows: TGTGCCAGCAGAGCACCCCATCTTGCTTTCTTT. Its protein product is CASRAPHLAFF.

This clonotype showed up just a few times. This chain links TRBV2 with TRBJ1-1; 7 bases match TRBD1. The germline gives CDR1 SNHLY, CDR2 FYNNEI. Unmatched junction bases numbered 1, after V lost 4 bases and J lost 8 bases. CDR3 length: 11 amino acids. The CDR3, as DNA: TGTGCCAGCAGTGGGGGACAGGAAGCTTTCTTT. This sequence encodes CASSGGQEAFF.

This clonotype was counted many times. The gene calls are TRBV29-1 and TRBJ1-2; D unresolved. The CDR3 extends over 12 amino acids. Germline V gene data show CDR1 as SQVTM and CDR2 as ANQGSEA. V was clipped by 4 bases and J by 4 bases, with 10 bases between them. CDR3 sequence (DNA): TGCAGCGTTGCAGTCTCCCTCTATGGCTACACCTTC. This codes for CSVAVSLYGYTF.

This chain links TRBV4-2 with TRBJ2-7, with 10 bases identical to TRBD2. Unmatched junction bases numbered 10, after V lost 2 bases and J lost 6 bases. Germline assignment: CDR1 LGHNA and CDR2 YNFKEQ. The CDR3 length is 16 residues. CDR3 sequence: CASSQNPGTSDGEQYF. Here the CDR3 DNA reads TGTGCCAGCAGCCAAAACCCCGGGACTAGCGATGGCGAGCAGTACTTC.

This clonotype was observed a few times. This may be a read error: a much more frequent sequence differs by one nucleotide. The rearrangement links TRBV2 to TRBJ1-1, with D tentatively TRBD1 (5 bases). Germline-derived CDR1 and CDR2 are SNHLY and FYNNEI. The CDR3 runs 13 residues. The V end was cut by 7 bases, the J end by 3 bases, with 12 bases between. In nucleotides, the CDR3 is TGTGCCAGCATCTCGGGGCGCGACACTGAAGCTTTCTTT. This gives the protein CASISGRDTEAFF.

This clonotype has only a few counts. The genes are TRBV7-2 and TRBJ1-1; the D gene is possibly TRBD1 (5 bases). This CDR3 spans 12 amino acids. Trimming took off 1 base at V and 10 bases at J, with 10 bases between the two ends. Germline lookup yields CDR1 SGHTA and CDR2 FQGNSA. The CDR3 DNA reads as TGTGCCAGCAGCTTAGTGGGCAGGGCAGCTTTCTTT. It translates to CASSLVGRAAFF.

This clonotype was picked up a small number of times. This rearrangement joins TRBV20-1 to TRBJ1-5; no firm D call. V lost 2 bases to trimming and J lost 4 bases, with 12 bases between them. The CDR3 runs 14 residues. Germline values: CDR1 DFQATT, CDR2 SNEGSKA (reference sequence). The CDR3 DNA reads as TGCAGTGCTAGAATCTTCGGCAGAAATCAGCCCCAGCATTTT. This encodes CSARIFGRNQPQHF.

The chain combines TRBV4-1 with TRBJ2-4; no firm D call. Germline V lookup: CDR1 MGHRA, CDR2 YSYEKL. V was cut by 5 bases and J by 0 bases, with 11 bases left in between. There are 15 residues in the CDR3. The CDR3 sequence: CASSSRSLAKNIQYF. The CDR3, as DNA: TGCGCCAGCAGCTCACGATCCTTAGCCAAAAACATTCAGTACTTC.

The chain is built from TRBV18 and TRBJ1-1; the D is unclear. Trimming shortened V by 3 bases and J by 4 bases, and 12 bases separated the two germline ends. Germline values: CDR1 KGHSH, CDR2 LQKENI. The CDR3 is made up of 14 amino acids. The CDR3 reads CASSPTVESTEAFF. CDR3 bases: TGTGCCAGCTCACCGACGGTGGAGAGCACTGAAGCTTTCTTT.

The J gene is TRBJ1-1, the V gene TRBV19, with D unclear. The CDR3 covers 11 residues. CDR1 and CDR2 from the germline V gene are LNHDA and SQIVND (reference sequence). Trimming took 4 bases from V and 5 from J, leaving 5 bases between them. The CDR3 DNA follows: TGTGCCAGTAGTAGAAGGACTGAAGCTTTCTTT. Translation: CASSRRTEAFF. The full variable domain, with the rest looked up from reference TRBV19 and TRBJ1-1, is DGGITQSPKYLFRKEGQNVTLSCEQNLNHDAMYWYRQDPGQGLRLIYYSQIVNDFQKGDIAEGYSVSREKKESFPLTVTSAQKNPTAFYLCASSRRTEAFFGQGTRLTVV.

The sample holds many counts of this clonotype. V and J are TRBV27 and TRBJ2-7; 10 bases line up with TRBD2. The CDR3 is 15 residues long. Losses at the gene ends were 6 bases for V and 2 bases for J; bases not matched to a gene: 7. Germline V gives CDR1 MNHEY, CDR2 SMNVEV (reference sequence). CDR3 sequence reads: CASRSGLADAYEQYF. DNA of the CDR3: TGTGCCAGCAGGTCTGGACTAGCGGACGCCTACGAGCAGTACTTC.

This clonotype was seen at least ten times. J is TRBJ1-1 and V is TRBV7-9; a possible D gene is TRBD1 (5 bases). The CDR3 is 16 amino acids. The germline CDR1 and CDR2 sequences are SEHNR and FQNEAQ (reference sequence). Trimming removed 8 bases from V and 0 bases from J, with 19 bases in between. Here the CDR3 reads CASGALPGWVNTEAFF. CDR3 bases: TGTGCCAGCGGGGCCCTCCCCGGGTGGGTGAACACTGAAGCTTTCTTT. Supplemented by reference TRBV7-9 and TRBJ1-1, the full variable domain reads DTGVSQNPRHKITKRGQNVTFRCDPISEHNRLYWYRQTLGQGPEFLTYFQNEAQLEKSRLLSDRFSAERPKGSFSTLEIQRTEQGDSAMYLCASGALPGWVNTEAFFGQGTRLTVV.

V usage is TRBV10-3 and J usage is TRBJ2-5; D uncertain. This CDR3 contains 14 residues. V was trimmed by 3 bases and J by 2 bases, leaving 10 bases between them. Germline V gene sequence: CDR1 ENHRY, CDR2 SYGVKD. CDR3 loop: CAISEGRNQETQYF. The CDR3 DNA reads TGTGCCATCAGTGAAGGACGGAATCAAGAGACCCAGTACTTC.

The J gene is TRBJ1-2, the V gene TRBV11-2, with D perhaps TRBD1 (5 bases). CDR1 is SGHAT, CDR2 FQNNGV, per germline. Trimming left V 4 bases short and J 6 bases short, with 21 bases between. There are 16 residues in the CDR3. The CDR3 reads CASSSRRRGQLDGYTF. The CDR3 DNA reads TGTGCCAGCAGCTCTAGGAGGAGAGGACAACTCGATGGCTACACCTTC.